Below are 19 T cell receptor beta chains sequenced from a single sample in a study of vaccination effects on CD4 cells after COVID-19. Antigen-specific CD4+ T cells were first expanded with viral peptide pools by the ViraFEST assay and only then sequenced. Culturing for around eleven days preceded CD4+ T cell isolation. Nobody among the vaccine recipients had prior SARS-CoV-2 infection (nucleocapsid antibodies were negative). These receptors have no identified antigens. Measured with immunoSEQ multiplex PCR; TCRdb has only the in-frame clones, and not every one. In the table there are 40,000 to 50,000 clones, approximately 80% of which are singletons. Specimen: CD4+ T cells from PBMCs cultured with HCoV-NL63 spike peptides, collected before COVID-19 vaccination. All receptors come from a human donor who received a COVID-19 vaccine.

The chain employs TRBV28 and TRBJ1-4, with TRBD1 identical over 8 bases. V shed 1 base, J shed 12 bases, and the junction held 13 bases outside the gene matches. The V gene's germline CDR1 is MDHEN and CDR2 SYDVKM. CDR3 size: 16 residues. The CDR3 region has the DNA TGTGCCAGCAGTTTATCCGGGACAGGCCTCCGGGGGGAACTGTTTTTT. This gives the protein CASSLSGTGLRGELFF. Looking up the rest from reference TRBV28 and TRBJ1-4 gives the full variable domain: DVKVTQSSRYLVKRTGEKVFLECVQDMDHENMFWYRQDPGLGLRLIYFSYDVKMKEKGDIPEGYSVSREKKERFSLILESASTNQTSMYLCASSLSGTGLRGELFFGSGTQLSVL.

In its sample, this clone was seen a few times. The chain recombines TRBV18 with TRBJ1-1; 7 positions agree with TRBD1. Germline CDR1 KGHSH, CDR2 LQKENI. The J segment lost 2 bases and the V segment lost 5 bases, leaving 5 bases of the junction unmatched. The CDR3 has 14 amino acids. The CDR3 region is CASSTDRQNTEAFF. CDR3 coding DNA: TGTGCCAGCTCAACGGACAGGCAAAACACTGAAGCTTTCTTT.

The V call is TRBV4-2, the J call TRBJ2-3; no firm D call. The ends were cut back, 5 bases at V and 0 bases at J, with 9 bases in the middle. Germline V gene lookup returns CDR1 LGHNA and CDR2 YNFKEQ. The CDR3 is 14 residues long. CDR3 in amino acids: CASSIRASTDTQYF. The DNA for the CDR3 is TGTGCCAGCAGCATTCGGGCGAGCACAGATACGCAGTATTTT.

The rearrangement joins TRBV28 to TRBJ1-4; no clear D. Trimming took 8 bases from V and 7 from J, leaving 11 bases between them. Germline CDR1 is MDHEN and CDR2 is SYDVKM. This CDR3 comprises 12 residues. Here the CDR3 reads CASGVNSEKLFF. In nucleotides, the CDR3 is TGTGCCAGCGGGGTTAATAGTGAAAAACTGTTTTTT.

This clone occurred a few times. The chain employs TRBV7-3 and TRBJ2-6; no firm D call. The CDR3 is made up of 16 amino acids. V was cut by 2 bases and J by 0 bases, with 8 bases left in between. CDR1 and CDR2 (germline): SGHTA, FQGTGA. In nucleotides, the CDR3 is TGTGCCAGCAGCTTATATGAGGCCTCTGGGGCCAACGTCCTGACTTTC. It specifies CASSLYEASGANVLTF.

The CDR3 region has the DNA TGTGCCAGCGGGGGGGTGGCGACAGATACGCAGTATTTT. Translation gives CASGGVATDTQYF. The V gene is TRBV5-4, the J gene TRBJ2-3; TRBD2 matches 7 bases. J gave up 3 bases and V 7 bases, and 5 bases lay outside the gene matches. CDR3 size: 13 residues. Per the germline V gene, CDR1 is SGHNT and CDR2 is YYREEE (reference sequence). The full variable domain, completed using reference TRBV5-4 and TRBJ2-3, is ETGVTQSPTHLIKTRGQQVTLRCSSQSGHNTVSWYQQALGQGPQFIFQYYREEENGRGNFPPRFSGLQFPNYSSELNVNALELDDSALYLCASGGVATDTQYFGPGTRLTVL.

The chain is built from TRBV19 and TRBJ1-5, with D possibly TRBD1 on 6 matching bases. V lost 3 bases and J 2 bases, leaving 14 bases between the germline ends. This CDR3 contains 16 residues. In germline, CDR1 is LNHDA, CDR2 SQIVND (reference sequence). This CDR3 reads CASSMGGGFGNQPQHF. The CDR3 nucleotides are TGTGCCAGTAGTATGGGAGGGGGATTTGGCAATCAGCCCCAGCATTTT.

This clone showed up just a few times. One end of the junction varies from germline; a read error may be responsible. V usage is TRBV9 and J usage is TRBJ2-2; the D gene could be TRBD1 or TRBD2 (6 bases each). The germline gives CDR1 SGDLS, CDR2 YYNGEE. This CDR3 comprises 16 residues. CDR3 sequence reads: CASRVGGTGNTGELFF. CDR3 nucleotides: TGTGCCAGCAGGGTAGGGGGGACCGGGAACACCGGGGAGCTGTTTTTT.

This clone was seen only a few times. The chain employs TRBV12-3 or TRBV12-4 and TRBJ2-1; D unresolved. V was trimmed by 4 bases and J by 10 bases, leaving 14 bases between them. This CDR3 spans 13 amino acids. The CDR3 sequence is CASSSELYVEQFF. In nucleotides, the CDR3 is TGTGCCAGCAGTTCCGAACTATATGTGGAGCAGTTCTTC.

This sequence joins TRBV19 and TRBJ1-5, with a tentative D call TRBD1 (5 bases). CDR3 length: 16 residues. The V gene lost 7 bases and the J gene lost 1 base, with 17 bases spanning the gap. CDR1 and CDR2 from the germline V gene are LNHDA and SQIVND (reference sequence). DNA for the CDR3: TGTGCCAGTATGGGACCTAGCCGAGGGAGCAATCAGCCCCAGCATTTT. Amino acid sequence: CASMGPSRGSNQPQHF.

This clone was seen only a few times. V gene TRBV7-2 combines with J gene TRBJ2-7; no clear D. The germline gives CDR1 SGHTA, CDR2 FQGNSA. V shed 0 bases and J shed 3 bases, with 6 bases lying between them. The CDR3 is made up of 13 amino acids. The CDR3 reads CASSLAGLYEQYV. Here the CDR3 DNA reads TGTGCCAGCAGCTTAGCGGGCCTCTACGAGCAGTACGTC.

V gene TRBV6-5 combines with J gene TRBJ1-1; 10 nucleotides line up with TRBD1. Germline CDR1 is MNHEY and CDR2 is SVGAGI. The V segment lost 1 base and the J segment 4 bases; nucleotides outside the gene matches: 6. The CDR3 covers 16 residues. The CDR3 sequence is CASSYYPGTGATEAFF. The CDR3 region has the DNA TGTGCCAGCAGTTACTACCCCGGGACAGGGGCCACTGAAGCTTTCTTT.

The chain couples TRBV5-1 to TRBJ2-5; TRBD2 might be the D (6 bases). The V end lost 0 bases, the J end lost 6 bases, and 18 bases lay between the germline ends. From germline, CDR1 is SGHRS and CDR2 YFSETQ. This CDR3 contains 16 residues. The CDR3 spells CASSLVGGAASKTQYF. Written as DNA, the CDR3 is TGCGCCAGCAGCTTGGTTGGCGGGGCCGCCAGTAAGACCCAGTACTTC.

This CDR3 reads CASSESVGGAMNTEAFF. The CDR3 DNA follows: TGTGCCAGCAGTGAATCGGTGGGTGGAGCCATGAACACTGAAGCTTTCTTT. The J gene is TRBJ1-1, the V gene TRBV25-1; no clear D. The V gene lost 1 base and the J gene lost 0 bases, with 15 bases spanning the gap. Germline CDR1 is MGHDK and CDR2 is SYGVNS. This CDR3 contains 17 residues.

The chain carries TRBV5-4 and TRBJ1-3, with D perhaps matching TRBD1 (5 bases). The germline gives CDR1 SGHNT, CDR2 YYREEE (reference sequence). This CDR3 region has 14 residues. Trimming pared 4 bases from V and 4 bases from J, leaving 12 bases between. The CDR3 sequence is CASSRGTAGNTIYF. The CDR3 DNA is TGTGCCAGCAGCCGTGGGACGGCCGGAAACACCATATATTTT.

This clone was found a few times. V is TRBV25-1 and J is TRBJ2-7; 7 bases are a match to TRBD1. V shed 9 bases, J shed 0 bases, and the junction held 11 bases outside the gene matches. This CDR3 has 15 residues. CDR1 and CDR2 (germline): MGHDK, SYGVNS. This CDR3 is CARGVRDSRSYEQYV. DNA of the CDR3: TGTGCCAGAGGAGTAAGGGACAGCCGCTCCTACGAGCAGTACGTC.

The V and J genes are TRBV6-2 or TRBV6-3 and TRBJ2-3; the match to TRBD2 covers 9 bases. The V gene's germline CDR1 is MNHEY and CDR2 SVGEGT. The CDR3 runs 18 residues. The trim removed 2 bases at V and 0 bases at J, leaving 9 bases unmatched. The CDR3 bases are TGTGCCAGCAGTTACCCGGCTAGCGGGGCAACTAGCACAGATACGCAGTATTTT. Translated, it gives CASSYPASGATSTDTQYF.

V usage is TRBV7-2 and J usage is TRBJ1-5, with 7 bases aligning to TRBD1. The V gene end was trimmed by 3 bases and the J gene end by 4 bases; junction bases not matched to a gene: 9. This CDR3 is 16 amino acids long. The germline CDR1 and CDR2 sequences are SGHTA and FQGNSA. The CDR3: CASSFRGDSLNQPQHF. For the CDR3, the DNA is TGTGCCAGCAGCTTTAGGGGGGACAGCCTAAATCAGCCCCAGCATTTT.

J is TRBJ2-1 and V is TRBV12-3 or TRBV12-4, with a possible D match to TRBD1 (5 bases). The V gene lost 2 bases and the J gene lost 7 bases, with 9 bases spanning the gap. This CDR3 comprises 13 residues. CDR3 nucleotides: TGTGCCAGCAGTTTATTTCCAGGGAATGAGCAGTTCTTC. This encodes CASSLFPGNEQFF.